The clone carrying this TCR beta chain was counted ten times or more. Its antigen is not known. A sample-barcoded 5' primer and a J-beta primer mix were used in a second PCR of about 7 to 12 cycles. Every cDNA molecule carried a tag from a template-switch adaptor bearing 12 random nucleotides. In TCRdb, the 5' RACE reads were re-called with MiXCR into one record per CDR3 protein. Of some 1.5 million distinct CDR3 sequences detected, roughly 27% appear once; the ten largest clones hold 7.7%. This entry belongs to a study of blood T cells in healthy people across ages. Total RNA amounts of at least 5 micrograms were extracted per sample. Germline trimming cut 2 bases from V and 0 bases from J; bases unmatched to any gene: 8. Per the germline V gene, CDR1 is SGHRS and CDR2 is YFSETQ. This CDR3 spans 18 amino acids. Study-level findings and limits: Using unsorted PBMCs precluded a conclusive naive versus antigen-experienced comparison.

The specimen was blood. This sequence joins TRBV5-1 and TRBJ2-6; 7 positions agree with TRBD1. The clonotype originates from a young woman in good health. For the CDR3, the DNA is TGCGCCAGCAGCTTACAACCGGGACAGAGCTCTGGGGCCAACGTCCTGACTTTC. It codes for CASSLQPGQSSGANVLTF.